This passage covers 18 T cell receptor beta chains from one sample sequenced in a study of early T cells in non-severe SARS-CoV-2 infection. Each CDR3 protein gets one entry after TCRdb re-called the 5' RACE reads with MiXCR. This table has 70,000 to 85,000 distinct CDR3 sequences, roughly 12% appearing once. Sequences were obtained from whole blood. The origin of the receptors is an adult who was a healthcare worker with PCR-confirmed SARS-CoV-2 infection or an uninfected control (not recorded which).

The V and J genes are TRBV13 and TRBJ2-3; 11 nucleotides agree with TRBD2. With 7 bases clipped from V and 0 bases from J, the junction kept 15 bases outside the gene matches. The length of the CDR3 is 19 residues. The germline V gene encodes CDR1 PRHDT and CDR2 FYEKMQ (reference sequence). The CDR3 DNA reads as TGTGCCAGCACCCGTAGCGGGAGGGCCAGAGGGAGAAGCACAGATACGCAGTATTTT. Protein: CASTRSGRARGRSTDTQYF.

Only a few counts were recorded for this clonotype. The V and J genes are TRBV12-3 or TRBV12-4 and TRBJ2-1; 7 positions agree with TRBD1. The CDR3 is made up of 13 amino acids. The V segment lost 6 bases and the J segment 8 bases; nucleotides outside the gene matches: 7. CDR3 nucleotide sequence: TGTGCCAGCAGCGTCACAGGGGTTCATGAGCAGTTCTTC. Amino acid sequence: CASSVTGVHEQFF.

This clonotype was detected ten times or more. The chain couples TRBV18 to TRBJ1-6, with D possibly being TRBD1 (5 bases). This CDR3 spans 15 amino acids. Germline CDR1 is KGHSH and CDR2 is LQKENI. Trimming pared 5 bases from V and 8 bases from J, leaving 16 bases between. The CDR3 spells CASSAKTGLDSPLHF. The CDR3, as DNA: TGTGCCAGCTCAGCTAAAACAGGACTTGATTCACCCCTCCACTTT.

The chain employs TRBV28 and TRBJ2-4, with a weak D call TRBD1 (6 bases). Between the trimmed V and J ends, which lost 6 bases and 5 bases, there was a span of 11 bases. The length of the CDR3 is 13 residues. Germline loops: CDR1 MDHEN, CDR2 SYDVKM. The CDR3 loop reads CASRVDSQNIQYF. For the CDR3, the DNA is TGTGCCAGCAGAGTGGACAGCCAAAACATTCAGTACTTC.

The sample holds many counts of this clonotype. V and J are TRBV20-1 and TRBJ1-2; no reliable D call. Germline V gene data show CDR1 as DFQATT and CDR2 as SNEGSKA (reference sequence). There are 12 residues in the CDR3. V lost 3 bases, J lost 5 bases, and 10 bases lay in between. The CDR3 region is CSASPNLYGYTF. DNA of the CDR3: TGCAGTGCTAGCCCGAATCTGTATGGCTACACCTTC.

The table lists this clonotype with a few counts. J is TRBJ2-3 and V is TRBV7-9, with TRBD1 identical over 7 bases. CDR1 SEHNR and CDR2 FQNEAQ come from the germline V gene (reference sequence). The J segment lost 3 bases and the V segment lost 5 bases, leaving 11 bases of the junction unmatched. The CDR3 is 16 amino acids. This CDR3 reads CASSSSRDSPTDTQYF. CDR3 DNA: TGTGCCAGCAGCAGTAGCCGGGACAGCCCGACAGATACGCAGTATTTT. Full variable domain (rest looked up from reference TRBV7-9 and TRBJ2-3): DTGVSQNPRHKITKRGQNVTFRCDPISEHNRLYWYRQTLGQGPEFLTYFQNEAQLEKSRLLSDRFSAERPKGSFSTLEIQRTEQGDSAMYLCASSSSRDSPTDTQYFGPGTRLTVL.

This clonotype occurred a few times. The chain has TRBV4-2 and TRBJ2-3; the D is unclear. This CDR3 is 13 amino acids long. CDR1 and CDR2 (germline): LGHNA, YNFKEQ. V was pared by 1 base and J by 2 bases, with 4 bases between. CDR3 region: CASSQGDTDTQYF. The CDR3 DNA reads TGTGCCAGCAGCCAAGGAGACACAGATACGCAGTATTTT.

This clonotype was counted ten times or more. The J gene is TRBJ1-3, the V gene TRBV18; no reliable D call. V was clipped by 3 bases and J by 3 bases, with 6 bases between them. Germline CDR1 and CDR2: KGHSH and LQKENI. This CDR3 has 13 residues. In DNA, the CDR3 is TGTGCCAGCTCACCGGGTCTTGGAAACACCATATATTTT. It specifies CASSPGLGNTIYF. Looking up the rest from reference TRBV18 and TRBJ1-3 gives the full variable domain: NAGVMQNPRHLVRRRGQEARLRCSPMKGHSHVYWYRQLPEEGLKFMVYLQKENIIDESGMPKERFSAEFPKEGPSILRIQQVVRGDSAAYFCASSPGLGNTIYFGEGSWLTVV.

This clonotype was seen many times. J is TRBJ2-1 and V is TRBV19, with no clear D. This CDR3 is built from 11 residues. CDR1 and CDR2 from the germline V gene are LNHDA and SQIVND (reference sequence). V lost 5 bases and J 9 bases, leaving 8 bases between the germline ends. The CDR3 coding sequence is TGTGCCAGTAGTTTCGTGGGTGAGCAGTTCTTC. Its protein product is CASSFVGEQFF.

This chain uses TRBV7-9 with TRBJ1-1; D is uncertain. Between the trimmed V and J ends, which lost 3 bases and 0 bases, there was a span of 8 bases. The CDR3 runs to 14 residues. The germline CDR1 and CDR2 sequences are SEHNR and FQNEAQ (reference sequence). The CDR3 bases are TGTGCCAGCAGCTTTTGGACTTTGAACACTGAAGCTTTCTTT. Amino acid sequence: CASSFWTLNTEAFF. Complete variable domain (other parts from reference TRBV7-9 and TRBJ1-1): DTGVSQNPRHKITKRGQNVTFRCDPISEHNRLYWYRQTLGQGPEFLTYFQNEAQLEKSRLLSDRFSAERPKGSFSTLEIQRTEQGDSAMYLCASSFWTLNTEAFFGQGTRLTVV.

In its sample, this clonotype was seen many times. This sequence joins TRBV20-1 and TRBJ2-4, with unresolved D. V was pared by 5 bases and J by 5 bases, with 16 bases between. CDR1 is DFQATT, CDR2 SNEGSKA, per germline (reference sequence). The CDR3 is made up of 14 amino acids. In DNA, the CDR3 is TGCAGTGCTCCGCGAGGCGGCGCGGAAAACATTCAGTACTTC. Encoded protein: CSAPRGGAENIQYF.

This clonotype was counted at least ten times. The chain recombines TRBV12-3 or TRBV12-4 with TRBJ2-7, with D tentatively TRBD2 (6 bases). Trimming pared 6 bases from V and 6 bases from J, leaving 18 bases between. The CDR3 runs to 14 residues. The CDR3 DNA reads TGTGCCAGCAGGCCCCGGGGGAAAAGCACCGAGCAGTACTTC. Its protein product is CASRPRGKSTEQYF.

There are a few counts of this clonotype. The chain employs TRBV25-1 and TRBJ1-6, with D unresolved. Trimming removed 4 bases at V and 8 bases at J, with 15 bases between. This CDR3 comprises 15 residues. The V gene's germline CDR1 is MGHDK and CDR2 SYGVNS. The CDR3 here is CASSAWPQGDSPLHF. In DNA, the CDR3 is TGTGCCAGCAGTGCGTGGCCACAAGGAGATTCACCCCTCCACTTT. The complete variable domain, with remaining parts taken from reference TRBV25-1 and TRBJ1-6, reads EADIYQTPRYLVIGTGKKITLECSQTMGHDKMYWYQQDPGMELHLIHYSYGVNSTEKGDLSSESTVSRIRTEHFPLTLESARPSHTSQYLCASSAWPQGDSPLHFGNGTRLTVT.

At least ten counts were recorded for this clonotype. For the CDR3, the DNA is TGCGCCAGCAGCTCCGGGGTCCACTCTGGGGCCAACGTCCTGACTTTC. Translation: CASSSGVHSGANVLTF. V is TRBV5-1 and J is TRBJ2-6, with a possible D match to TRBD2 (5 bases). The CDR3 consists of 16 residues. Trimming took off 3 bases at V and 0 bases at J, with 10 bases between the two ends. Germline V lookup: CDR1 SGHRS, CDR2 YFSETQ.

At least ten counts were recorded for this clonotype. The chain is built from TRBV18 and TRBJ2-7, with D tentatively TRBD2 (5 bases). This CDR3 region has 13 residues. The germline gives CDR1 KGHSH, CDR2 LQKENI. Trimming stripped 8 bases from V and 3 bases from J, with 14 bases between. CDR3 nucleotides: TGTGCCAGCCGGGCGGAGGATAGCTACGAGCAGTACTTC. It codes for CASRAEDSYEQYF.

This clonotype was observed a handful of times. This sequence joins TRBV5-1 and TRBJ2-3; TRBD2 is a possible D gene (5 bases). Trimming cost V 0 bases and J 1 base, with 12 bases left between them. Germline V gives CDR1 SGHRS, CDR2 YFSETQ. The CDR3 has 16 residues. Here the CDR3 DNA reads TGCGCCAGCAGCTTGGGATCCTCCGGGGGCACAGATACGCAGTATTTT. Residues: CASSLGSSGGTDTQYF.

The V and J genes are TRBV7-9 and TRBJ1-1; D is perhaps TRBD1 (5 bases). Trimming stripped 0 bases from V and 1 base from J, with 6 bases between. This CDR3 comprises 14 residues. Germline lookup yields CDR1 SEHNR and CDR2 FQNEAQ (reference sequence). Here the CDR3 reads CASSLAGQNTEAFF. Written as DNA, the CDR3 is TGTGCCAGCAGCTTAGCAGGACAGAACACTGAAGCTTTCTTT.

A few counts support this clonotype. V usage is TRBV27 and J usage is TRBJ2-7, with unresolved D. Germline V gives CDR1 MNHEY, CDR2 SMNVEV (reference sequence). There are 14 residues in the CDR3. V lost 3 bases, J lost 7 bases, and 16 bases lay in between. The CDR3, as DNA: TGTGCCAGCAGTTTTAACGGAGAACGGCGGGAGCAGTACTTC. It codes for CASSFNGERREQYF.